This T cell receptor beta chain was obtained from a study of blood T cell repertoires in COVID-19. Background on the study: COVID-19 samples collected from the United States, Italy and Spain covered acute and convalescent phases. PBMCs, B-cell-depleted T cells, or T cells provided the cDNA or gDNA that made up the material.

CDR1 is MDHEN and CDR2 is SYDVKM in the germline V gene. The V and J ends lost 5 bases and 7 bases respectively, with 18 bases between them. This CDR3 is 16 amino acids long. Authors' processing steps: Reference gene primer amplification gave nucleated cell count estimates. This table comes from immunoSEQ multiplex PCR, and its TCRdb copy is limited to in-frame clones, with some not included. That table is the source of V, J and clone size, and D and trimming were worked out from the DNA. The sample yields about 35,000 clones, around 87% seen once. This TCR was recovered from a human donor in a cohort sampled during active COVID-19. The J gene is TRBJ1-6, the V gene TRBV28; no clear D. Material for sequencing was peripheral blood. The CDR3 region is CASSPPWETLNSPLHF. Here the CDR3 DNA reads TGTGCCAGCAGTCCCCCTTGGGAGACACTAAATTCACCCCTCCACTTT.